This T cell receptor (beta chain) was captured by sequencing in a study of shared clonotypes between healthy human individuals. This clone was recorded at least ten times. Germline V CDR1 and CDR2: MRHNA, SNTAGT. The CDR3 is 15 residues long. Trimming removed 6 bases from V and 2 bases from J; junction bases left unmatched: 8. TCRdb's copy holds only in-frame clones and misses some; the assay was immunoSEQ multiplex PCR. Of about 490,000 clones listed, roughly 85% are singletons. Sequences were obtained from PBMCs. The chain has TRBV6-4 and TRBJ2-3; 7 nucleotides match TRBD2. This TCR was recovered from a woman between 35 and 50 years old in good health. Some clones in this sample may be carry-over from other donors' samples. CDR3: CASSLRTRATDTQYF. The CDR3, as DNA: TGTGCCAGCAGCCTACGGACTAGGGCCACAGATACGCAGTATTTT.